The next 29 T cell receptor beta chains were all read from a single sample in a study of cytomegalovirus exposure and HLA in healthy donors. The PCR was carried out with 60 Vbeta primers and 13 Jbeta primers. Generated by immunoSEQ multiplex PCR, the TCRdb table keeps only in-frame clones and is missing some. The sample lists approximately 140,000 clones, 55% to 75% occurring once. The sequenced sample consisted of PBMCs. The source is a human donor in good health.

This chain joins TRBV7-2 and TRBJ2-2; 11 nucleotides align to TRBD1. The CDR3 has 19 amino acids. Germline CDR1 SGHTA, CDR2 FQGNSA. J lost 2 bases, V lost 5 bases, and 13 bases had no gene match. The CDR3 loop reads CASSLDRGPTFLNTGELFF. CDR3 DNA sequence: TGTGCCAGCAGCCTGGACAGGGGGCCTACCTTTTTAAACACCGGGGAGCTGTTTTTT.

The V and J genes are TRBV19 and TRBJ2-2; TRBD1 matches at 8 bases. CDR1 and CDR2 from the germline V gene are LNHDA and SQIVND (reference sequence). V gave up 8 bases and J gave up 3 bases; unmatched junction bases: 8. The CDR3 sequence is 15 residues long. Written as DNA, the CDR3 is TGTGCCAGTTTCCCGACAGGGGCCTACACCGGGGAGCTGTTTTTT. Protein: CASFPTGAYTGELFF.

The gene calls are TRBV2 and TRBJ2-2; 7 bases match TRBD2. Germline lookup yields CDR1 SNHLY and CDR2 FYNNEI. J was trimmed by 6 bases and V by 2 bases; bases with no gene match: 6. CDR3 length: 15 residues. The CDR3 here is CASSESRGLAGELFF. DNA of the CDR3: TGTGCCAGCAGTGAATCCCGAGGACTAGCCGGGGAGCTGTTTTTT. Based on the CDR3 plus reference TRBV2 and TRBJ2-2, the full variable domain is EPEVTQTPSHQVTQMGQEVILRCVPISNHLYFYWYRQILGQKVEFLVSFYNNEISEKSEIFDDQFSVERPDGSNFTLKIRSTKLEDSAMYFCASSESRGLAGELFFGEGSRLTVL.

The chain is built from TRBV5-8 and TRBJ1-2; the D is unclear. From germline, CDR1 is SGHTS and CDR2 YDEGEE. V was clipped by 7 bases and J by 6 bases, with 10 bases between them. The CDR3 totals 11 residues. CDR3 protein: CASGAGNGYTF. In DNA, the CDR3 is TGTGCCAGCGGAGCGGGTAATGGCTACACCTTC.

The chain uses TRBV14 and TRBJ1-5; D is unclear. This CDR3 has 13 residues. Trimming pared 0 bases from V and 5 bases from J, leaving 5 bases between. CDR1 and CDR2 from the germline V gene are SGHDN and FVKESK. DNA of the CDR3: TGTGCCAGCAGCCAAGATCATTATCAGCCCCAGCATTTT. Translation: CASSQDHYQPQHF.

The CDR3 DNA reads as TGTGCCAGCAGTCCCCCCGGGACAGCAAATTCACCCCTCCACTTT. Translating it yields CASSPPGTANSPLHF. The chain uses TRBV28 and TRBJ1-6, with 7 positions matching TRBD1. Germline loops: CDR1 MDHEN, CDR2 SYDVKM. After removal of 5 bases from V and 7 bases from J, the junction contained 8 bases not matched to a gene. The CDR3 runs 15 residues.

This chain connects TRBV6-5 to TRBJ2-7; possibly TRBD2 for D (6 bases). Germline CDR1 is MNHEY and CDR2 is SVGAGI. CDR3 length: 15 residues. V lost 2 bases and J 2 bases, leaving 13 bases between the germline ends. This CDR3 reads CASSYGGLPTYEQYF. The CDR3, as DNA: TGTGCCAGCAGTTACGGCGGACTACCGACCTACGAGCAGTACTTC.

The V gene is TRBV9, the J gene TRBJ1-5, with D perhaps matching TRBD1 (5 bases). The CDR3 is 14 residues long. The V and J ends lost 3 bases and 0 bases respectively, with 7 bases between them. CDR1 is SGDLS, CDR2 YYNGEE, per germline. The CDR3 sequence: CASSAGYSNQPQHF. The CDR3 region has the DNA TGTGCCAGCAGCGCAGGGTATAGCAATCAGCCCCAGCATTTT.

The rearrangement joins TRBV11-1 to TRBJ2-1; 15 nucleotides match TRBD2. Trimming cost V 3 bases and J 8 bases; bases outside gene matches: 8. Per germline, CDR1 SGHAT and CDR2 FQDESV (reference sequence). This CDR3 is built from 17 residues. CDR3 residues: CASSFTGGLAGGYEQFF. In DNA form, the CDR3 reads TGTGCCAGCAGCTTCACGGGGGGACTAGCGGGAGGTTATGAGCAGTTCTTC.

This chain connects TRBV9 to TRBJ2-3; D not resolved. This CDR3 has 13 residues. CDR1 is SGDLS and CDR2 is YYNGEE in the germline V gene. The V end was cut by 7 bases, the J end by 0 bases, with 9 bases between. In DNA, the CDR3 is TGTGCCAGCGCCCTAACCAGCACAGATACGCAGTATTTT. It specifies CASALTSTDTQYF.

The chain combines TRBV19 with TRBJ2-4; maybe TRBD2 (5 bases). Trimming stripped 5 bases from V and 2 bases from J, with 7 bases between. Germline assignment: CDR1 LNHDA and CDR2 SQIVND (reference sequence). CDR3 length equals 13 residues. In DNA, the CDR3 is TGTGCCAGTAGTCCGGGAACCAAAAACATTCAGTACTTC. It is translated as CASSPGTKNIQYF.

The chain uses TRBV11-2 and TRBJ2-3; 10 bases map to TRBD1. CDR1 is SGHAT and CDR2 is FQNNGV in the germline V gene. After removal of 3 bases from V and 2 bases from J, the junction contained 2 bases not matched to a gene. This CDR3 has 15 amino acids. CDR3 amino acids: CASSLGTGATDTQYF. DNA of the CDR3: TGTGCCAGCAGCTTGGGGACAGGGGCCACAGATACGCAGTATTTT.

This clone was counted a few times. The rearrangement joins TRBV11-3 to TRBJ2-1, with 10 bases matching TRBD2. The germline gives CDR1 SGHNT, CDR2 YENEEA. The CDR3 contains 15 residues. Germline trimming cut 1 base from V and 6 bases from J; bases unmatched to any gene: 3. The chain's CDR3 is CASSLGGLASNEQFF. Written as DNA, the CDR3 is TGTGCCAGCAGCTTAGGGGGACTAGCGTCCAATGAGCAGTTCTTC.

The rearrangement joins TRBV27 to TRBJ2-7, with 7 bases fitting TRBD1. Germline lookup yields CDR1 MNHEY and CDR2 SMNVEV (reference sequence). J was trimmed by 1 base and V by 5 bases; bases with no gene match: 11. The CDR3 length is 16 residues. CDR3 loop: CASSARQGRASYEQYF. In nucleotides, the CDR3 is TGTGCCAGCAGTGCACGACAGGGAAGGGCATCCTACGAGCAGTACTTC.

This chain links TRBV7-3 with TRBJ2-2, with TRBD2 matching 13 bases. CDR3 length equals 19 residues. J gave up 0 bases and V 5 bases, and 9 bases lay outside the gene matches. The germline V gene has CDR1 SGHTA and CDR2 FQGTGA. CDR3 amino acids: CASSPRTSGSPPNTGELFF. The CDR3 DNA reads as TGTGCCAGCAGCCCGCGGACTAGCGGGAGCCCTCCGAACACCGGGGAGCTGTTTTTT.

CDR3 region: CASSAADRGPGEYF. CDR3 nucleotide sequence: TGTGCCAGCAGCGCCGCGGACAGGGGGCCCGGGGAGTACTTC. The J gene is TRBJ2-7, the V gene TRBV7-9, with 11 bases matching TRBD1. V lost 5 bases to trimming and J lost 11 bases; unmatched junction nucleotides: 11. Looked up from germline, CDR1 is SEHNR and CDR2 is FQNEAQ (reference sequence). This CDR3 contains 14 residues.

This clone was seen only a few times. The chain combines TRBV7-8 with TRBJ2-1, with 9 bases aligning to TRBD2. From germline, CDR1 is SGHVS and CDR2 FQNEAQ. V was pared by 5 bases and J by 5 bases, with 10 bases of the junction left unmatched. The CDR3 contains 16 residues. This chain's CDR3 is CASSPWAGGPHNEQFF. CDR3 nucleotides: TGTGCCAGCAGCCCCTGGGCGGGGGGGCCCCACAATGAGCAGTTCTTC.

This chain connects TRBV29-1 to TRBJ2-7; TRBD2 agrees at 7 bases. The CDR3 is made up of 17 amino acids. Germline V gene data show CDR1 as SQVTM and CDR2 as ANQGSEA. V trimming: 7 bases; J trimming: 3 bases; junction bases outside the gene matches: 21. This chain's CDR3 is CSADGIWGGEGDYEQYF. For the CDR3, the DNA is TGCAGCGCGGATGGCATATGGGGAGGGGAAGGCGACTACGAGCAGTACTTC.

J is TRBJ1-5 and V is TRBV7-2; a possible D gene is TRBD1 (6 bases). V was trimmed by 1 base and J by 3 bases, leaving 16 bases between them. CDR1 is SGHTA, CDR2 FQGNSA, per germline. This CDR3 comprises 17 residues. CDR3 sequence reads: CASSLGWPRGYNQPQHF. CDR3 in DNA: TGTGCCAGCAGCTTAGGGTGGCCCAGGGGTTACAATCAGCCCCAGCATTTT.

This clone is categorized as medium-sized (0.01 to 0.1%). Lacking the conserved final phenylalanine or tryptophan, this CDR3 likely reflects a read error. No DNA is shown, since the ends of the CDR3 on it are uncertain; the CDR3 is the one TCRdb lists. This sequence joins TRBV5-6 and TRBJ2-7; the table assigns TRBD1, which was not confirmed against the DNA. The germline V gene encodes CDR1 SGHDT and CDR2 YYEEEE. The CDR3 length is 12 residues, termini included. CDR3 loop: CASSRTGTDLLS.

Of note for this clone: At one boundary the junction diverges from the germline segment, which might be a read error. V gene TRBV11-2 combines with J gene TRBJ2-5; 7 positions match TRBD1. The CDR3 is 14 residues long. The germline V gene encodes CDR1 SGHAT and CDR2 FQNNGV. CDR3 sequence: CASSLDRVGETQYF. CDR3 DNA: TGTGCCAGCAGCCTAGACAGGGTAGGAGAGACCCAGTACTTC.

The chain combines TRBV2 with TRBJ2-7; the match to TRBD2 covers 11 bases. The CDR3 is 15 amino acids. The ends lost 2 bases at V and 7 bases at J; junction bases unmatched: 7. Germline values: CDR1 SNHLY, CDR2 FYNNEI. The CDR3 protein is CASSELAGGPGEQYF. The CDR3 bases are TGTGCCAGCAGTGAATTAGCGGGAGGGCCGGGGGAGCAGTACTTC.

The V call is TRBV7-3, the J call TRBJ2-5; possible D gene TRBD1, 6 bases. The length of the CDR3 is 15 residues. Looked up from germline, CDR1 is SGHTA and CDR2 is FQGTGA. V lost 2 bases, J lost 4 bases, and 14 bases lay in between. The CDR3 sequence is CASSLWGTLGETQYF. In nucleotides, the CDR3 is TGTGCCAGCAGCTTATGGGGGACACTAGGAGAGACCCAGTACTTC.

V gene TRBV29-1 combines with J gene TRBJ1-4; D is unclear. This CDR3 region has 13 residues. Germline V gives CDR1 SQVTM, CDR2 ANQGSEA. Trimming took off 4 bases at V and 8 bases at J, with 14 bases between the two ends. This chain's CDR3 is CSVAIDVGEKLFF. CDR3 DNA: TGCAGCGTTGCAATCGATGTCGGGGAAAAACTGTTTTTT. Based on the CDR3 plus reference TRBV29-1 and TRBJ1-4, the full variable domain is SAVISQKPSRDICQRGTSLTIQCQVDSQVTMMFWYRQQPGQSLTLIATANQGSEATYESGFVIDKFPISRPNLTFSTLTVSNMSPEDSSIYLCSVAIDVGEKLFFGSGTQLSVL.

This clone has only one observation. The CDR3 is CASSPGPGGRDEQFF. The CDR3, as DNA: TGTGCCAGCAGCCCGGGACCCGGGGGGCGAGATGAGCAGTTCTTC. The rearrangement uses TRBV7-2 and TRBJ2-1; TRBD2 is a possible D gene (7 bases). Trimming shortened V by 5 bases and J by 8 bases, and 19 bases separated the two germline ends. CDR1 is SGHTA and CDR2 is FQGNSA in the germline V gene. This CDR3 has 15 amino acids.

The chain joins TRBV5-1 to TRBJ2-1; 7 nucleotides match TRBD2. The V and J ends lost 4 bases and 9 bases, in that order; junction bases with no gene match: 10. In germline, CDR1 is SGHRS, CDR2 YFSETQ. The CDR3 spans 14 residues. The CDR3 spells CASSKREGLGEQFF. In DNA, the CDR3 is TGCGCCAGCAGCAAAAGGGAGGGACTCGGTGAGCAGTTCTTC.

This clone has only one observation. The chain joins TRBV5-1 to TRBJ1-1; D not certain. The germline V gene has CDR1 SGHRS and CDR2 YFSETQ. This CDR3 contains 14 residues. Trimming pared 7 bases from V and 4 bases from J, leaving 17 bases between. The CDR3 nucleotides are TGCGCCAGCCGCCCGGCGGATTTGGGCACTGAAGCTTTCTTT. Amino acids: CASRPADLGTEAFF.

V and J are TRBV5-6 and TRBJ1-2; the D gene is possibly TRBD1 (6 bases). The CDR3 spans 15 residues. Germline V gene data show CDR1 as SGHDT and CDR2 as YYEEEE. V was clipped by 0 bases and J by 2 bases, with 11 bases between them. The CDR3 DNA sequence: TGTGCCAGCAGCTTGGTTCGGGGGGCGAACTATGGCTACACCTTC. Its translation is CASSLVRGANYGYTF. Combining the CDR3 with reference TRBV5-6 and TRBJ1-2 gives the whole variable domain DAGVTQSPTHLIKTRGQQVTLRCSPKSGHDTVSWYQQALGQGPQFIFQYYEEEERQRGNFPDRFSGHQFPNYSSELNVNALLLGDSALYLCASSLVRGANYGYTFGSGTRLTVV.

The V and J genes are TRBV28 and TRBJ2-7; D gene uncertain. Germline V CDR1 and CDR2: MDHEN, SYDVKM. The CDR3 is 14 amino acids. The ends were cut back, 5 bases at V and 0 bases at J, with 11 bases in the middle. CDR3 region: CASSQTPFSYEQYF. The CDR3 DNA reads as TGTGCCAGCAGTCAGACACCGTTCTCCTACGAGCAGTACTTC. Looking up the rest from reference TRBV28 and TRBJ2-7 gives the full variable domain: DVKVTQSSRYLVKRTGEKVFLECVQDMDHENMFWYRQDPGLGLRLIYFSYDVKMKEKGDIPEGYSVSREKKERFSLILESASTNQTSMYLCASSQTPFSYEQYFGPGTRLTVT.